This passage covers 20 T cell receptor beta chains from one sample sequenced in a study of control samples from healthy donors and cancer patients. Assay: immunoSEQ multiplex PCR; the TCRdb copy retains only in-frame clones and omits some. In the table there are roughly 130,000 clones, approximately 90% of which are singletons. The sequencing input was blood. The origin of the receptors is a man younger than 35 in good health.

This clone came up once. The chain couples TRBV6-5 to TRBJ2-1; 8 bases map to TRBD2. From germline, CDR1 is MNHEY and CDR2 SVGAGI. CDR3 length equals 14 residues. V gave up 7 bases and J gave up 5 bases; unmatched junction bases: 7. The CDR3 region is CASTRGGNNNEQFF. CDR3 DNA sequence: TGTGCCAGCACTCGGGGGGGCAATAACAATGAGCAGTTCTTC.

The chain combines TRBV2 with TRBJ1-1; D not resolved. The CDR3 loop spans 11 amino acids. The germline CDR1 and CDR2 sequences are SNHLY and FYNNEI. V was clipped by 8 bases and J by 2 bases, with 6 bases between them. The CDR3 coding sequence is TGTGCCAGCGCTGGTAACACTGAAGCTTTCTTT. Translation gives CASAGNTEAFF.

The chain uses TRBV5-4 and TRBJ2-5; tentatively, D is TRBD1 (6 bases). V lost 4 bases to trimming and J lost 3 bases, with 7 bases between them. This CDR3 spans 12 amino acids. Germline V CDR1 and CDR2: SGHNT, YYREEE (reference sequence). The CDR3 sequence is CASSRDKETQYF. The CDR3 bases are TGTGCCAGCAGCCGGGACAAAGAGACCCAGTACTTC.

The chain couples TRBV6-5 to TRBJ1-5; D is perhaps TRBD1 (5 bases). From germline, CDR1 is MNHEY and CDR2 SVGAGI. V gave up 0 bases and J gave up 3 bases, with 9 bases separating them. The CDR3 runs to 15 residues. The CDR3 region is CASSYSGGANQPQHF. In nucleotides, the CDR3 is TGTGCCAGCAGTTACTCGGGGGGAGCCAATCAGCCCCAGCATTTT.

The chain combines TRBV29-1 with TRBJ2-1, with TRBD2 identical over 9 bases. V dropped 4 bases and J dropped 10; count of bases not matched to a gene: 5. Germline loops: CDR1 SQVTM, CDR2 ANQGSEA. The CDR3 is 12 residues long. The CDR3 sequence: CSVGTSVGEQFF. CDR3 nucleotide sequence: TGCAGCGTTGGGACTAGCGTTGGCGAGCAGTTCTTC.

The chain uses TRBV11-2 and TRBJ2-7; D is perhaps TRBD1 (6 bases). The ends were cut back, 1 base at V and 1 base at J, with 11 bases in the middle. Germline V gene sequence: CDR1 SGHAT, CDR2 FQNNGV. The CDR3 length is 15 residues. In nucleotides, the CDR3 is TGTGCCAGCAGCTTAGCGGGACAATCGTCCTACGAGCAGTACTTC. Protein: CASSLAGQSSYEQYF.

The rearrangement uses TRBV11-2 and TRBJ2-5; 10 nucleotides line up with TRBD1. The CDR3 sequence is 14 residues long. The ends lost 5 bases at V and 5 bases at J; junction bases unmatched: 5. Germline V gene sequence: CDR1 SGHAT, CDR2 FQNNGV. The CDR3 reads CASSRDRGVETQYF. Written as DNA, the CDR3 is TGTGCCAGCAGCCGGGACAGGGGCGTGGAGACCCAGTACTTC.

The chain is built from TRBV13 and TRBJ2-5; 10 bases align to TRBD1. The V gene's germline CDR1 is PRHDT and CDR2 FYEKMQ (reference sequence). Unmatched junction bases numbered 2, after V lost 5 bases and J lost 5 bases. The CDR3 has 13 amino acids. CDR3 coding DNA: TGTGCCAGCAGCAGGACAGGGGGGGAGACCCAGTACTTC. As protein: CASSRTGGETQYF.

The CDR3 coding sequence is TGTGCCAGCAGCTTAGAGGCAGGGGTATATGAAAAACTGTTTTTT. It translates to CASSLEAGVYEKLFF. This chain connects TRBV7-8 to TRBJ1-4; possible D gene TRBD1, 6 bases. Trimming cost V 1 base and J 6 bases, with 12 bases left between them. The germline CDR1 and CDR2 sequences are SGHVS and FQNEAQ. This CDR3 has 15 amino acids.

The CDR3 bases are TGTGCCAGCAGCTTGCCCCGAGCGGGGGGGCCGGAGACCCAGTACTTC. This encodes CASSLPRAGGPETQYF. V gene TRBV5-4 combines with J gene TRBJ2-5; 10 nucleotides agree with TRBD2. Germline assignment: CDR1 SGHNT and CDR2 YYREEE (reference sequence). This CDR3 is 16 amino acids long. Losses at the gene ends were 1 base for V and 5 bases for J; bases not matched to a gene: 8.

CDR3 DNA sequence: TGCAGTGCTACAGGGGAAGGCTACACCTTC. It is translated as CSATGEGYTF. This chain joins TRBV20-1 and TRBJ1-2, with D maybe TRBD1 (6 bases). V shed 4 bases and J shed 8 bases, with 8 bases lying between them. Germline V gives CDR1 DFQATT, CDR2 SNEGSKA (reference sequence). The CDR3 covers 10 residues.

This CDR3 is CATSDSPRVSEQYV. The CDR3 DNA is TGTGCCACCAGTGATTCCCCCAGGGTCTCCGAGCAGTACGTC. The J gene is TRBJ2-7, the V gene TRBV24-1, with a tentative D call TRBD1 (5 bases). Trimming cost V 2 bases and J 6 bases, with 13 bases left between them. The CDR3 length is 14 residues. CDR1 KGHDR and CDR2 SFDVKD come from the germline V gene.

The gene calls are TRBV15 and TRBJ2-7, with no clear D. The CDR3 has 13 amino acids. V was clipped by 1 base and J by 6 bases, with 10 bases between them. Germline CDR1 and CDR2: LNHNV and YYDKDF (reference sequence). This CDR3 reads CATSRVGKSEQYV. The CDR3 DNA reads as TGTGCCACCAGCAGAGTAGGGAAATCCGAGCAGTACGTC.

The chain links TRBV19 to TRBJ1-5; 8 nucleotides agree with TRBD1. Trimming took 5 bases from V and 7 from J; bases not matched to a gene: 10. Germline V gene lookup returns CDR1 LNHDA and CDR2 SQIVND (reference sequence). CDR3 length: 15 amino acids. The CDR3 DNA is TGTGCCAGTAGTTCAGACAGGGGTAGGAGCCAGCCCCAGCATTTT. Protein product: CASSSDRGRSQPQHF.

The chain has TRBV19 and TRBJ1-5; D remains unclear. The germline gives CDR1 LNHDA, CDR2 SQIVND (reference sequence). The V gene lost 7 bases and the J gene lost 2 bases, with 15 bases spanning the gap. There are 15 residues in the CDR3. Here the CDR3 DNA reads TGTGCCAGTACCTCAGGAGGAGAGCGCAATCAGCCCCAGCATTTT. This codes for CASTSGGERNQPQHF.

This chain joins TRBV25-1 and TRBJ1-5; the D gene is possibly TRBD1 (5 bases). Looked up from germline, CDR1 is MGHDK and CDR2 is SYGVNS. V dropped 1 base and J dropped 3 bases, with 13 bases sitting between them. The CDR3 spans 16 residues. The CDR3 here is CASSESKGPDNQPQHF. The CDR3 nucleotides are TGTGCCAGCAGTGAATCTAAGGGGCCGGACAATCAGCCCCAGCATTTT.

This chain links TRBV28 with TRBJ1-6; D call uncertain. The CDR3 consists of 12 residues. V was clipped by 7 bases and J by 10 bases, with 11 bases between them. The germline V gene encodes CDR1 MDHEN and CDR2 SYDVKM. The CDR3 region has the DNA TGTGCCAGCATTGGGAGGGAGTCACCCCTCCACTTT. Translating gives CASIGRESPLHF.

The chain uses TRBV27 and TRBJ1-3, with 7 bases lining up with TRBD1. Losses at the gene ends were 3 bases for V and 0 bases for J; bases not matched to a gene: 8. CDR3 size: 17 residues. Germline loops: CDR1 MNHEY, CDR2 SMNVEV (reference sequence). CDR3 sequence (DNA): TGTGCCAGCAGTTTGTCCGGGACAGTCGCCTCTGGAAACACCATATATTTT. It specifies CASSLSGTVASGNTIYF.

The rearrangement uses TRBV19 and TRBJ1-5; TRBD1 might be the D (5 bases). CDR3 length equals 14 residues. Germline loops: CDR1 LNHDA, CDR2 SQIVND (reference sequence). The V end was cut by 5 bases, the J end by 0 bases, with 8 bases between. The CDR3 region is CASSPGTSNQPQHF. The CDR3 DNA reads as TGTGCCAGTAGTCCAGGGACTAGCAATCAGCCCCAGCATTTT.

The rearrangement uses TRBV7-2 and TRBJ2-1; 10 positions agree with TRBD2. This CDR3 comprises 15 residues. Trimming at V came to 5 bases and at J to 8 bases, leaving 9 bases not matched to a gene. CDR1 and CDR2 from the germline V gene are SGHTA and FQGNSA. The CDR3 reads CASSTSGRAPDEQFF. The CDR3 DNA follows: TGTGCCAGCAGCACAAGCGGGAGGGCCCCCGATGAGCAGTTCTTC.